Shown below are 3 T cell receptor beta chains from a single sample sequenced in a study of cytomegalovirus exposure and HLA in healthy donors. Use of 60 Vbeta and 13 Jbeta primers characterized the PCR. Produced via immunoSEQ multiplex PCR; TCRdb's table is partial and in-frame only. The sample gives under 95,000 clones, around 81% of which show up once; around 0.96% is in the top ten. The sample taken for sequencing was PBMCs. Receptors were obtained from a male donor in good health and CMV-seronegative.

The CDR3 bases are TGTGCCAGCAGTGAAGCGGGCTTTTTCACAGATACGCAGTATTTT. Translation: CASSEAGFFTDTQYF. The genes are TRBV6-1 and TRBJ2-3, with no clear D. There are 15 residues in the CDR3. The germline CDR1 and CDR2 sequences are MNHNS and SASEGT. Trimming removed 0 bases at V and 2 bases at J, with 9 bases between.

The chain combines TRBV2 with TRBJ1-2; no reliable D call. Trimming pared 7 bases from V and 4 bases from J, leaving 19 bases between. The CDR3 has 15 amino acids. CDR1 and CDR2 from the germline V gene are SNHLY and FYNNEI. As DNA, the CDR3 is TGTGCCAGCATGAACCCCGCTGGGCTGGTCTATGGCTACACCTTC. This codes for CASMNPAGLVYGYTF.

This chain joins TRBV10-1 and TRBJ2-3, with D perhaps matching TRBD2 (7 bases). The CDR3 covers 17 residues. The V gene lost 6 bases and the J gene lost 2 bases, with 21 bases spanning the gap. Germline CDR1 WNHNN, CDR2 SYGVQD (reference sequence). The CDR3 here is CASSPPGAGANTDTQYF. The CDR3 DNA is TGCGCCAGCAGCCCTCCGGGGGCGGGAGCGAACACAGATACGCAGTATTTT.